The clone carrying this T cell receptor beta chain was observed once. No antigen is known for it. The sample belongs to a study of molecular identifiers for immune sequencing clone quantification. Study-wide results and caveats: For effector cells, clones above 20 RNA copies held over 97% of molecules; for naive cells, under 1%. Same-barcode identical TCR molecules could make highly expanded clones look smaller than they are.

Bulk TCR libraries were made with methods that had been previously described and with listed TCR primers. TCRdb recomputed calls from the PCR reads with MiXCR, one row per CDR3 protein. Among under 650,000 distinct CDR3 sequences listed, just under 20% were seen once. This TCR was recovered from a human donor in good health. Some libraries in this study had Jurkat cell RNA spiked in. The specimen sequenced was naive CD8+ T cells from blood, with Jurkat cell RNA spiked in. As to subset: FACS-sorted CD8+CD4-CCR7+CD45RA+ naive T cells.

The DNA of the CDR3 is TGTGCCAGCAGCCCCACTCCGGGACTGGCGGGGGGAAGCCCCTACAATGAGCAGTTCTTC. Translated, it gives CASSPTPGLAGGSPYNEQFF. V is TRBV7-2 and J is TRBJ2-1; 8 nucleotides agree with TRBD2. Germline CDR1 SGHTA, CDR2 FQGNSA. The CDR3 has 20 amino acids. V shed 5 bases, J shed 2 bases, and the junction held 20 bases outside the gene matches.